Sequencing of this TCR beta chain was carried out in a study of blood T cells in healthy people across ages. Together with a sample-barcoded 5' primer, a J-beta primer mix was included in a second PCR lasting about 6 to 11 cycles. Via MiXCR, TCRdb re-called the 5' RACE reads, giving one row per CDR3 protein. Of roughly 700,000 distinct CDR3 sequences listed, roughly 25% are singletons. The same sample was also used in a study of T cells of mothers and their children. That work contributes: Sample barcodes plus 2-4 random nucleotides came from the M1S primer. With unrelated pairs as the comparison, related mother-child pairs had a slightly higher overlap that was not significant.

The clonotype was recovered from a boy aged 5 to 17 in good health. The sample consisted of blood.

The CDR3 region has the DNA TGTGCCAGCAGCCGAGGAGCGGGGGGGCAAGAGACCCAGTACTTC. Translating gives CASSRGAGGQETQYF. This sequence joins TRBV7-2 and TRBJ2-5, with TRBD2 matching over 10 bases. J lost 2 bases, V lost 5 bases, and 5 bases had no gene match. The CDR3 length is 15 residues. CDR1 is SGHTA, CDR2 FQGNSA, per germline.